This TCR beta chain was captured by sequencing in a study of T cell repertoires in cytomegalovirus infection. Overall study findings and caveats: Pooled public TCR beta family frequency picked out CMV carriers with the relevant HLA.

TCRdb itself ran the reads through MiXCR, one entry per CDR3 protein. This table holds 69,000 or so distinct CDR3 sequences, 25% to 30% found once. This clonotype was seen a handful of times. Its antigen is currently unknown. The source is a human donor in good health (CMV status not recorded). Some clones in this sample may be carry-over from other donors' samples. This material consisted of CD8+ T cells from cultured PBMCs, taken from culture after CMV antigen stimulation.

The CDR3 sequence is CASTNGPADEQYF. DNA of the CDR3: TGTGCCAGCACGAACGGGCCGGCCGACGAGCAGTACTTC. V usage is TRBV7-9 and J usage is TRBJ2-7; unclear D gene. There are 13 residues in the CDR3. Germline V gives CDR1 SEHNR, CDR2 FQNEAQ (reference sequence). With 7 bases removed from V and 5 bases from J, the gap between germline ends came to 15 bases.